The text below deals with one TCR beta chain. This specimen comes from a study of blood T cell repertoires in COVID-19. Authors' analysis steps: Amplification with reference gene primers provided the estimates of nucleated cell counts. Sequencing used immunoSEQ multiplex PCR; TCRdb keeps in-frame clones, though not all of them. D and trimming were read from the DNA, whereas the V and J calls and clone size are those reported in that table. The data hold around 100,000 clones, with approximately 81% observed a single time. CDR3 length: 14 residues. CDR1 LNHDA and CDR2 SQIVND come from the germline V gene (reference sequence). V lost 3 bases, J lost 7 bases, and 8 bases stayed unmatched.

Sample: peripheral blood. This receptor was obtained from a human donor in a cohort sampled during active COVID-19. The V and J genes are TRBV19 and TRBJ2-7; 8 nucleotides line up with TRBD1. CDR3 in DNA: TGTGCCAGTAGTATTGACAGGGGAGTGCGAGAGCAGTACTTC. As protein: CASSIDRGVREQYF.